This paragraph reports one TCR beta chain. Its specificity is unknown. Healthy donors had no documented immune events, such as infections, while sampled. Libraries were prepared by immunoSEQ multiplex PCR; TCRdb keeps only in-frame clonotypes and omits some of them. The sample lists about 110,000 clones, 85% to 90% occurring once. The CDR3 is made up of 14 amino acids. V was shortened by 3 bases and J by 0 bases, with 6 bases between the two germline ends. CDR1 is ENHRY and CDR2 is SYGVKD in the germline V gene. The data were taken from a study of identifying expanded T cells in peripheral blood. Notes on the study in general: Approximately 1.1 clones differed between technical replicates, versus about 15 and 19 over time.

This chain connects TRBV10-3 to TRBJ1-5, with D hard to call. The source of this sequence is a person aged 18 to 70 in good health. The sample taken for sequencing was blood. The CDR3 region is CAISERYSNQPQHF. The CDR3 nucleotides read TGTGCCATCAGTGAACGGTATAGCAATCAGCCCCAGCATTTT.